This TCR beta chain derives from a study of response to subunit inactivated influenza vaccine. Losses at the gene ends were 4 bases for V and 0 bases for J; bases not matched to a gene: 8. The CDR3 has 16 residues. Germline V lookup: CDR1 SGHRS, CDR2 YFSETQ. Overall study findings and caveats: It was the authors' suggestion that each seasonal influenza vaccination recruits few new T cells.

TCRdb reprocessed the RT-PCR reads via MiXCR and lists one record per CDR3 protein. The table records over 750,000 distinct CDR3 sequences, 20% to 25% of them present only once. This clonotype appeared a few times. Antigen unknown. The chain couples TRBV5-1 to TRBJ2-7; 9 bases are a match to TRBD1. This receptor was identified in a man aged 45-65 years who received an inactivated influenza vaccine. This material consisted of PBMCs from blood, taken around 5 days after vaccination. In DNA form, the CDR3 reads TGCGCCAGCAGCAAGGGGGACAGGGACCACTCCTACGAGCAGTACTTC. It yields the protein CASSKGDRDHSYEQYF.